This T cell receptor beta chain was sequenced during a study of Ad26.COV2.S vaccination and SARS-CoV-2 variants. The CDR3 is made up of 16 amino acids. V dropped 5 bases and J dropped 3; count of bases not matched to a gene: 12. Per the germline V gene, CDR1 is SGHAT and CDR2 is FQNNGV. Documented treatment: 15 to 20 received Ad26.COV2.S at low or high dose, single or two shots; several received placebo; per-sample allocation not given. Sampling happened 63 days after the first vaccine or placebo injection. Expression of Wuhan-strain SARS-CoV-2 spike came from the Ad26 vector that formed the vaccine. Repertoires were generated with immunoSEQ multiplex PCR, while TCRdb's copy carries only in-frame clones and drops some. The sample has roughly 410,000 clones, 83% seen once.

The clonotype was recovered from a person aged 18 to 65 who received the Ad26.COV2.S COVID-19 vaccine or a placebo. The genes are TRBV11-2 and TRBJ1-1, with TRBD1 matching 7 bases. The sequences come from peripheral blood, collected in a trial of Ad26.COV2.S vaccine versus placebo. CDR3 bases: TGTGCCAGCAGCCAAGGGGGCTTCGATTTAGACACTGAAGCTTTCTTT. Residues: CASSQGGFDLDTEAFF.